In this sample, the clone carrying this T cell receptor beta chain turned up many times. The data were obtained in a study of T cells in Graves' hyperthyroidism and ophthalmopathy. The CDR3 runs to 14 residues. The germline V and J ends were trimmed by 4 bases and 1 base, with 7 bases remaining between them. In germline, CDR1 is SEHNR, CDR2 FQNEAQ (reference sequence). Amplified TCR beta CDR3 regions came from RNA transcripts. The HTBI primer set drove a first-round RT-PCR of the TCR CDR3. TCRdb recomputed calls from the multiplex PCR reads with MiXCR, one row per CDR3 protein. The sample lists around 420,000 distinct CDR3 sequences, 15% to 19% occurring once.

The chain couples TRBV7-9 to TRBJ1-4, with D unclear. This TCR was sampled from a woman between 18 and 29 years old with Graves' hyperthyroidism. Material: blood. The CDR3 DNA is TGTGCCAGCAGCTCCCGGTTAACTAATGAAAAACTGTTTTTT. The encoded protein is CASSSRLTNEKLFF. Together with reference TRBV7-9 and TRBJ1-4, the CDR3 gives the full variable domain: DTGVSQNPRHKITKRGQNVTFRCDPISEHNRLYWYRQTLGQGPEFLTYFQNEAQLEKSRLLSDRFSAERPKGSFSTLEIQRTEQGDSAMYLCASSSRLTNEKLFFGSGTQLSVL.